This T cell receptor (beta chain) was sequenced during a study of blood T cell repertoires in COVID-19. V lost 1 base and J 10 bases, leaving 11 bases between the germline ends. CDR3 length equals 13 residues. Germline CDR1 is SGHTA and CDR2 is FQGTGA. The table lists this clone with a few counts. Libraries were prepared by immunoSEQ multiplex PCR; TCRdb keeps only in-frame clonotypes and omits some of them. The table shows around 180,000 clones, with 65% to 85% occurring only once. The TCR was taken from a man aged 60 to 75 with active or convalescent COVID-19. Sequenced input: peripheral blood. The chain combines TRBV7-3 with TRBJ2-1; no firm D call. The CDR3 nucleotides read TGTGCCAGCAGCTTAAGGGCGCCCACGGAGCAGTTCTTC. This encodes CASSLRAPTEQFF. Together with reference TRBV7-3 and TRBJ2-1, the CDR3 gives the full variable domain: GAGVSQTPSNKVTEKGKYVELRCDPISGHTALYWYRQSLGQGPEFLIYFQGTGAADDSGLPNDRFFAVRPEGSVSTLKIQRTERGDSAVYLCASSLRAPTEQFFGPGTRLTVL.